A selection of T cell receptor beta chains follows, all from one sample in a study of neurological immune-mediated disorders. TCRdb reprocessed the 5' RACE reads with MiXCR, giving one entry per CDR3 protein. The sample lists under 90,000 distinct CDR3 sequences; about a tenth were seen once. Sequencing was carried out using PBMCs. Every receptor here comes from a man aged 35 to 55 in good health. CDR3s include the opening cysteine and the closing phenylalanine or tryptophan. Clone size, where shown, is once, few, many, or a class for clones that have expanded.

v_gene	abundance	len	CDR3aa
TRBV29-1	few	11	CSVAQGVEAFF
TRBV5-1	few	14	CASSLIAGTDTQYF
TRBV7-9	many	15	CASSRRDREHNEQFF
TRBV5-1	many	15	CASSFGLEGFNEQFF
TRBV15	many	14	CATSNTRRRETQYF
TRBV6-6	many	13	CASSYAGSYEQYF
TRBV20-1	many	17	CSARVPGQNLMNTEAFF
TRBV19	many	13	CASSMPSNQPQHF
TRBV7-7	-	13	CASSPGGGNEQFF
TRBV7-2	many	13	CASSLVPSNIQYF
TRBV5-5	many	16	CASSYGTSLGADTQYF
TRBV7-2	many	14	CASRSTGNQETQYF
TRBV5-6	many	15	CASSLGWMNTGELFF
TRBV11-1	-	16	CASSLVASGITGELFF
TRBV5-1	many	13	CASSSRSGDGYTF
TRBV4-2	many	13	CASSQMGQGGYTF
TRBV6-5	many	14	CASGPGSSAYEQYF
TRBV6-5	few	14	CASSYLGRQGGYTF
TRBV5-1	many	16	CASSLKLAGAGDEQYF
TRBV10-3	-	18	CAISDTLLTGTGGDGYTF
TRBV20-1	many	16	CSARERGGTIYNEQFF
TRBV29-1	many	12	CSVRTATETQYF
TRBV5-1	many	15	CASSLGLAGVDTQYF
TRBV6-5	many	15	CASLTLGQGLPEAFF
TRBV5-1	many	15	CASSSTGTGIDEQFF
TRBV6-5	many	15	CASSRGPHPNTEAFF
TRBV7-8	many	17	CASSLIRGRVSRETQYF
TRBV7-9	-	14	CASSLASSDYEQYF
TRBV28	many	14	CASTTGSRGLGYTF
TRBV5-1	many	13	CASSLYTANEAFF
TRBV24-1	many	16	CATSDRQGSNTGELFF
TRBV20-1	many	11	CSAAEEETQYF
TRBV10-3	many	12	CATSTDRAPQYF
TRBV7-2	many	15	CASSWASGTLNWQFF
TRBV12-3/TRBV12-4	many	13	CASSLRRSYEQYF
TRBV29-1	many	13	CSVLPSSSYEQYF
TRBV7-3	many	17	CASSLLPQTSLADTQYF
TRBV29-1	many	20	CSVEGRRDRATSGRPDTQYF
TRBV20-1	many	15	CSARAADRGPDTQYF
TRBV12-3/TRBV12-4	many	17	CASSSIRDGFHNSPLHF
TRBV5-1	-	11	CASSPGHEQYF
TRBV28	many	16	CASSSPGQGGTDTQYF
TRBV9	many	15	CASSPGLAGIETQYF
TRBV21-1	once	16	CASTRKLQGARGTQYF
TRBV29-1	many	13	CSGLTEGSYEQYF
TRBV5-5	many	15	CASSQLAGFRNEQFF
TRBV3-1	few	15	CASSLGGGPGKTQYF
TRBV20-1	many	13	CSARGGNTGELFF
TRBV7-3	many	14	CASSPGTRSNEQFF
TRBV5-1	many	15	CASSPGLGLTGELFF
TRBV7-2	many	16	CASSLGTSGSYNEQFF
TRBV3-1	few	16	CASSPSSGQGGHEQYF